The rows below give T cell receptor beta chains drawn from one sample of a study of human thymus T cells. Repertoires were generated with immunoSEQ multiplex PCR, while TCRdb's copy carries only in-frame clones and drops some. The sample lists tens of thousands of clones; over 85% were seen once. The sample comprised thymus tissue. All receptors derive from a girl under three years old with a congenital heart defect but otherwise immunologically healthy. Each CDR3 is given with its conserved first and last residue. The order of the fields is V gene, D gene, J gene, CDR3 DNA, CDR3 protein. The D gene is left open where the match is weak.

>TRBV27|-|TRBJ1-4
TGTGCCAGTGCACAGTCCGAGTTGAATAAACTGTTTTTT
CASAQSELNKLFF
>TRBV5-4|-|TRBJ2-7
TGTGCCAGCTCTGGGGGACAAACCATACCATACGAGCAGTACTTC
CASSGGQTIPYEQYF
>TRBV28|-|TRBJ1-1
TGTGCCAGCAGGATGCTCAGGGAGGGTACTGAAGCTTTCTTT
CASRMLREGTEAFF
>TRBV2|-|TRBJ1-4
TGTGCCGTCCACCTGTACGCCCCTAATGAAAAACTGTTTTTT
CAVHLYAPNEKLFF
>TRBV7-9|-|TRBJ2-7
TGTGCCAGCAGCCCGCCCTATTACTACGAGCAGTACTTC
CASSPPYYYEQYF
>TRBV7-2|-|TRBJ1-5
TGTGCCAGCAGCTTTAATCGCAGCTTGTCCCAGCATTTT
CASSFNRSLSQHF
>TRBV28|TRBD1|TRBJ2-1
TGTGCCAGCGGTGGGACAGGCCCCCACAATGAGCAGTTCTTC
CASGGTGPHNEQFF
>TRBV9|-|TRBJ2-2
TGTGCCAGCAGCTTTAACACCGGGGAGCTGTTTTTT
CASSFNTGELFF
>TRBV28|TRBD1|TRBJ2-2
TGTGCCAGCAGTTTAGGACAGGGGCTGTTTTTT
CASSLGQGLFF
>TRBV5-6|TRBD2|TRBJ2-7
TGTGCCAGCAGCCTCGGGACTAGTAGGGTGAACGAGCAGTACTTC
CASSLGTSRVNEQYF
>TRBV28|-|TRBJ2-7
TGTGCCAGCAGGAACGGAGGGGTATACGAGCAGTACTTC
CASRNGGVYEQYF